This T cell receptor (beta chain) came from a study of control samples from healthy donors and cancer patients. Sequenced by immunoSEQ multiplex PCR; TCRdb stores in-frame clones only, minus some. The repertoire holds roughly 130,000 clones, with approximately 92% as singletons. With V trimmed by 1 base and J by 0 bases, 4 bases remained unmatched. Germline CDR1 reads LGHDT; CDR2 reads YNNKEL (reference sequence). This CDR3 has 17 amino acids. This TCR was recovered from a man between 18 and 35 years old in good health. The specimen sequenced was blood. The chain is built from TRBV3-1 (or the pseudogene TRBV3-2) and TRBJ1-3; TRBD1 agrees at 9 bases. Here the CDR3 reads CASSQATGGLSGNTIYF. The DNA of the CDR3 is TGTGCCAGCAGCCAAGCCACAGGGGGCCTCTCTGGAAACACCATATATTTT.